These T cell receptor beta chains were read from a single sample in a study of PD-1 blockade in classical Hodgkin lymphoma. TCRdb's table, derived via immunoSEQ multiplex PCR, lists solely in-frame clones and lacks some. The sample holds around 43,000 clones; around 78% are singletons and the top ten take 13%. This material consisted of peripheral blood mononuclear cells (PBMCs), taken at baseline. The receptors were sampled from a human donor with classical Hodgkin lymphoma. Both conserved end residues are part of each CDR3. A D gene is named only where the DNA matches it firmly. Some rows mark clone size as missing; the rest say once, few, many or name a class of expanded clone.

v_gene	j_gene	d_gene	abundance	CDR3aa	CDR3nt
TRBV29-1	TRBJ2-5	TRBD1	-	CSVEDLRAAGGRQETQYF	TGCAGCGTTGAAGATCTTCGAGCCGCAGGGGGTCGGCAAGAGACCCAGTACTTC
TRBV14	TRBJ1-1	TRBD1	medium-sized	CASSRQGALNTEAFF	TGTGCCAGCAGCCGTCAGGGGGCCTTGAACACTGAAGCTTTCTTT
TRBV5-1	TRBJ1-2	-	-	CASSPELGGLGYGYTF	TGCGCCAGCAGCCCCGAATTGGGGGGGCTAGGGTATGGCTACACCTTC
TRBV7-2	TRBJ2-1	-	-	CASSPSGQDFNEQFF	TGTGCCAGCAGCCCGTCGGGGCAGGACTTCAATGAGCAGTTCTTC
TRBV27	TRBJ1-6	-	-	CASSTDYVGGLSYNSPLHF	TGTGCCAGCAGTACCGATTATGTCGGGGGGCTCTCCTATAATTCACCCCTCCACTTT
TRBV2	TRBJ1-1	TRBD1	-	CASNFETGTGQGVTEAFF	TGTGCCAGCAACTTCGAAACGGGGACGGGACAGGGGGTAACTGAAGCTTTCTTT
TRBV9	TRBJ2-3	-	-	CASSPGPRYTQYF	TGTGCCAGCAGTCCGGGACCGCGGTATACGCAGTATTTT
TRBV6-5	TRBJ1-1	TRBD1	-	CASSSEGQAYTEAFF	TGTGCCAGCAGTTCTGAAGGACAGGCATACACTGAAGCTTTCTTT
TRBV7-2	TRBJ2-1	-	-	CASRLRTNEQFF	TGTGCCAGCAGATTACGGACGAATGAGCAGTTCTTC
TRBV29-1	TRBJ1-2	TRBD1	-	CSVGAGGQGFGYTF	TGCAGCGTTGGCGCGGGGGGACAGGGGTTTGGCTACACCTTC
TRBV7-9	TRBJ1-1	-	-	CASSHLGTEAFF	TGTGCCAGCAGCCATTTGGGGACTGAAGCTTTCTTT
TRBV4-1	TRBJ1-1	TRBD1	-	CASSTGGGRTRNTEAFF	TGCGCCAGCTCGACAGGGGGCGGGAGGACCCGGAACACTGAAGCTTTCTTT
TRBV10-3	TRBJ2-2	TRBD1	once	CAIGGQGDFAGELFF	TGTGCCATCGGGGGACAGGGCGATTTCGCCGGGGAGCTGTTTTTT
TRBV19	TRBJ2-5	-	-	CASSDLGGARETQYF	TGTGCCAGTAGTGACCTAGGGGGAGCTCGAGAGACCCAGTACTTC
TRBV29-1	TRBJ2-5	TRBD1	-	CSVAGQGGKFGTQYF	TGCAGCGTTGCAGGTCAAGGGGGCAAGTTTGGAACCCAGTACTTC
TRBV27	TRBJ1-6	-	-	CASSVSRTYNSPLHF	TGTGCCAGCAGCGTTAGCAGAACCTATAATTCACCCCTCCACTTT
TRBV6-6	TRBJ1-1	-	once	CASGRLNTEAFF	TGTGCCAGCGGACGACTGAACACTGAAGCTTTCTTT
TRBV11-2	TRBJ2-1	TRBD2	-	CASSLVGSGANEQFF	TGTGCCAGCAGCTTAGTGGGTAGCGGGGCTAATGAGCAGTTCTTC
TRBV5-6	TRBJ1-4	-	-	CASSRGWTNEKLFF	TGTGCCAGCAGTAGGGGTTGGACTAATGAAAAACTGTTTTTT
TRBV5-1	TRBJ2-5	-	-	CASSPSFSDF	TGCGCCAGCAGCCCCTCGTTCTCCGACTTC
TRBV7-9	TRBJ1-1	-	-	CASSSGTRRTEAFF	TGTGCCAGCAGCTCCGGGACAAGGCGAACTGAAGCTTTCTTT
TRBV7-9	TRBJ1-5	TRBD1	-	CASSLAQGYNQPQHF	TGTGCCAGCAGCTTAGCACAGGGGTACAATCAGCCCCAGCATTTT
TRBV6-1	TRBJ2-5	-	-	CASSEAGKQETQYF	TGTGCCAGCAGTGAAGCAGGCAAGCAAGAGACCCAGTACTTC
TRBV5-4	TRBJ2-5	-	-	CASSARFRGGTQYF	TGTGCCAGCAGCGCCAGGTTCCGTGGAGGGACCCAGTACTTC
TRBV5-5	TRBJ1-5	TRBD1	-	CASSLGLGQGVQPQHF	TGTGCCAGCAGCTTAGGTTTGGGACAGGGGGTTCAGCCCCAGCATTTT
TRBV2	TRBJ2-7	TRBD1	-	CASKGQGVEQYF	TGTGCCAGCAAGGGACAGGGTGTTGAGCAGTACTTC
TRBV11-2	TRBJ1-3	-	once	CASSLAGSGNTIYF	TGTGCCAGCAGCTTAGCAGGGTCTGGAAACACCATATATTTT
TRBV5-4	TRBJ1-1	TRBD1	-	CASSRGGQGNTEAFF	TGTGCCAGCAGTAGGGGGGGACAGGGGAACACTGAAGCTTTCTTT
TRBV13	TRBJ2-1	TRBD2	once	CASSLDGGDSYNEQFF	TGTGCCAGCAGCTTAGACGGGGGGGACTCCTACAATGAGCAGTTCTTC
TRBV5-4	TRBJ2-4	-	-	CASSLADPGLDIQYF	TGTGCCAGCAGCTTGGCCGACCCAGGGTTAGACATTCAGTACTTC
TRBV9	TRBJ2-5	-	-	CASSVGAAGQETQYF	TGTGCCAGCAGCGTAGGAGCGGCAGGGCAAGAGACCCAGTACTTC
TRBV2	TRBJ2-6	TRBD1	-	CASSYGTGLSGANVLTF	TGTGCCAGCAGTTACGGGACAGGGCTCTCTGGGGCCAACGTCCTGACTTTC
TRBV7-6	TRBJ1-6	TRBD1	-	CASSLAAPDRGQSPLHF	TGTGCCAGCAGCTTAGCTGCCCCGGACAGGGGGCAATCACCCCTCCACTTT
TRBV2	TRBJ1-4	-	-	CASSGTGGKLFF	TGTGCCAGCAGTGGGACGGGGGGAAAACTGTTTTTT
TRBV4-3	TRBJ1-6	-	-	CASSQPGGTYNSPLHF	TGCGCCAGCAGCCAGCCCGGAGGCACCTATAATTCACCCCTCCACTTT
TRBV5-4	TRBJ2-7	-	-	CASSLNLGGEQYF	TGTGCCAGCAGCTTAAACCTAGGCGGCGAGCAGTACTTC
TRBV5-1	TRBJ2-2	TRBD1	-	CASSPGGRISANTGELFF	TGCGCCAGCAGCCCAGGGGGCAGGATCTCTGCGAACACCGGGGAGCTGTTTTTT
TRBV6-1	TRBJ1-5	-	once	CASSPSATSNQPQHF	TGTGCCAGCAGCCCCTCCGCTACGAGCAATCAGCCCCAGCATTTT
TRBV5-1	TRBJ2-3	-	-	CAPSLDTQYF	TGCGCCCCCTCCTTGGATACGCAGTATTTT
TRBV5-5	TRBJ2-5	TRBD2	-	CASSLGPRGGETQYF	TGTGCCAGCAGCTTAGGACCCCGGGGGGGAGAGACCCAGTACTTC
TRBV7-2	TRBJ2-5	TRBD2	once	CASSGRDYQETQYF	TGTGCCAGCAGCGGCCGGGACTATCAAGAGACCCAGTACTTC
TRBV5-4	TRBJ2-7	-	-	CASSLSGYEQYF	TGTGCCAGCAGCTTGAGTGGCTACGAGCAGTACTTC
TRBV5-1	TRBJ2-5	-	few	CASSLMETQYF	TGCGCCAGCAGTCTTATGGAGACCCAGTACTTC
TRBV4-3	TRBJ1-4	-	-	CASSQEDHQGTAKVFHEKLFF	TGCGCCAGCAGCCAAGAAGACCATCAGGGGACCGCTAAAGTTTTCCATGAAAAACTGTTTTTT
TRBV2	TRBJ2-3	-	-	CASSLRDGQFTDTQYF	TGTGCCAGCAGTCTCCGGGACGGACAGTTCACAGATACGCAGTATTTT
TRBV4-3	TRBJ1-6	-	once	CASSQDAGAANSPLHF	TGCGCCAGCAGCCAAGACGCAGGGGCCGCTAATTCACCCCTCCACTTT
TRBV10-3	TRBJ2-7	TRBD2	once	CAISSTSGGTYSYEQYF	TGTGCCATCAGTTCGACTAGCGGGGGGACCTATTCCTACGAGCAGTACTTC
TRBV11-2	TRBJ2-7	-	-	CASSTQGREQYF	TGTGCCAGCAGCACCCAGGGACGCGAGCAGTACTTC